These T cell receptor beta chains were read from a single sample in a study of CD8+ T cells in alopecia areata. The repertoire was sequenced with immunoSEQ multiplex PCR; TCRdb's copy has only in-frame clones and lacks some. The sample has some 150,000 clones, roughly 86% seen once. Sequencing was performed on CD8+ T cells sorted from blood, taken at week 4, from a patient treated with tofacitinib. These receptors originate from a human donor with alopecia areata. CDR3s include the opening cysteine and the closing phenylalanine or tryptophan. The D gene is left open where the match is weak. A clone size is listed for some rows: how often the clone was seen (once, few, many), or a class if it is expanded.

>TRBV7-6|NA|NA|TRBJ2-7
TGTGCCAGCAGCTTCCGAGCCGGGACAAACTACGAGCAGTACTTC
CASSFRAGTNYEQYF
>TRBV7-9|NA|NA|TRBJ2-7
TGTGCCAGCAGCCTACAGATGGGACACCCGACCTACGAGCAGTACTTC
CASSLQMGHPTYEQYF
>TRBV25-1|once|NA|TRBJ2-3
TGTGCCAGCAGTGAGGGCAGTGGAGATACGCAGTATTTT
CASSEGSGDTQYF
>TRBV30|NA|NA|TRBJ1-6
TGTGCCTCACAAGACGGTTCGTTTAATTCACCCCTCCACTTT
CASQDGSFNSPLHF
>TRBV27|NA|NA|TRBJ2-2
TGTGCCAGCACCCCCCTGTCCGGGGAGCTGTTTTTT
CASTPLSGELFF
>TRBV29-1|NA|NA|TRBJ2-3
TGCAGCGTTGATGGGGGTGGGCGGGGCACAGATACGCAGTATTTT
CSVDGGGRGTDTQYF
>TRBV25-1|NA|TRBD1|TRBJ2-5
TGTGCCAGCAGTGAGGACAGGGACCACACGGAGACCCAGTACTTC
CASSEDRDHTETQYF
>TRBV13|once|NA|TRBJ1-4
TGTGCCAGCAGCTTAGGACAGTATGAAAAACTGTTTTTT
CASSLGQYEKLFF
>TRBV6-5|NA|TRBD2|TRBJ2-1
TGTGCCAGCAGTTATCGTGGGAGGGCCGATAATGAGCAGTTCTTC
CASSYRGRADNEQFF
>TRBV2|once|NA|TRBJ2-7
TGTGCCAGCAGTGAAGTGCCTTCACCCTACGAGCAGTACTTC
CASSEVPSPYEQYF
>TRBV9|NA|TRBD1|TRBJ1-1
TGTGCCAGCAGCGTAGGGGACAGGGTCACGAGTAGCACTGAAGCTTTCTTT
CASSVGDRVTSSTEAFF
>TRBV7-9|NA|NA|TRBJ2-1
TGTGCCAGCAGCTCCCCTGGGAATGAGCAGTTCTTC
CASSSPGNEQFF
>TRBV23-1|NA|NA|TRBJ2-7
TGCGCCAGCAGTCAAGGGTCACGGTGTCCCTACGAGCAGTACTTC
CASSQGSRCPYEQYF
>TRBV29-1|NA|NA|TRBJ2-7
TGCAGCGCACTATCCGATGGCTACGAGCAGTACTTC
CSALSDGYEQYF
>TRBV6-5|NA|NA|TRBJ1-1
TGTGCCAGCAGTTGGACAGTGAACACTGAAGCTTTCTTT
CASSWTVNTEAFF
>TRBV27|NA|NA|TRBJ2-1
TGTGCCAGCAGTTTGGGGGATGACCTGTACAATGAGCAGTTCTTC
CASSLGDDLYNEQFF
>TRBV30|NA|TRBD2|TRBJ2-1
TGTGCCTGGAGCGGACTAGCGGGGGGGAATGAGCAGTTCTTC
CAWSGLAGGNEQFF
>TRBV23-1|NA|TRBD2|TRBJ2-3
TGCGCCAGCCCTCCTCTAGCGGGGGACCACACAGATACGCAGTATTTT
CASPPLAGDHTDTQYF
>TRBV4-2|NA|TRBD1|TRBJ2-7
TGTGCCAGCAGCCCGGGACAGGGGACCTACGAGCAGTACTTC
CASSPGQGTYEQYF
>TRBV6-1|NA|NA|TRBJ2-3
TGTGCCAGCAGTGAAATCCTGCAGGCGCTGAATTTT
CASSEILQALNF
>TRBV9|NA|NA|TRBJ2-7
TGTGCCAGCAGTTCAGGGGACGAGCAGTACTTC
CASSSGDEQYF
>TRBV19|NA|NA|TRBJ2-1
TGTGCCAGTAGTATTGAGCAGGGGATACCCTACAATGAGCAGTTCTTC
CASSIEQGIPYNEQFF
>TRBV7-9|NA|NA|TRBJ1-5
TGTGCCAGCAGTCTCGACAGTCAGCCCCAGCATTTT
CASSLDSQPQHF
>TRBV7-2|NA|NA|TRBJ2-7
TGTGCCAGCAGCTTACGGGCCTACGAGCAGTACTTC
CASSLRAYEQYF
>TRBV16|NA|NA|TRBJ2-1
TGTGCCAGCAGCCAACTAATATCTAGGGGGAATGAGCAGTTCTTC
CASSQLISRGNEQFF
>TRBV27|NA|NA|TRBJ1-1
TGTGCCAGCAGATTGGCTCCCGGAGGGGACACTGAAGCTTTCTTT
CASRLAPGGDTEAFF
>TRBV10-2|NA|TRBD2|TRBJ2-1
TGCGCCAGCACCCTAGGGAGCGGGGGAGGGATTGAGCAGTTCTTC
CASTLGSGGGIEQFF
>TRBV11-2|few|NA|TRBJ2-7
TGTGCCAGCAGCTTAGAGGATTGGAGCTCCTACGAGCAGTACTTC
CASSLEDWSSYEQYF
>TRBV5-1|once|NA|TRBJ2-6
TGCGCCAGCAGCCCAGGGCCTGGGGCCAACGTCCTGACTTTC
CASSPGPGANVLTF
>TRBV5-1|NA|TRBD2|TRBJ2-1
TGCGCCAGCCGCGGCACGGGAGGCTACAATGAGCAGTTCTTC
CASRGTGGYNEQFF
>TRBV29-1|NA|NA|TRBJ1-1
TGCAGCGTTGAACCCGGACCTGAAGCTTTCTTT
CSVEPGPEAFF
>TRBV29-1|NA|TRBD2|TRBJ2-4
TGCAGCGTTGTGGAGCGGGAGAGGGGGTACATTCAGTACTTC
CSVVERERGYIQYF
>TRBV29-1|NA|NA|TRBJ2-7
TGCAGCGTTGAAGATGGTAGTAGTGACTTCCCCGCCTACGAGCAGTACTTC
CSVEDGSSDFPAYEQYF
>TRBV29-1|NA|TRBD2|TRBJ2-2
TGCAGCGTTGAAACCCGGGTGGCTAGCGGTAACACCGGGGAGCTGTTTTTT
CSVETRVASGNTGELFF
>TRBV27|NA|NA|TRBJ2-7
TGTGCCAGCAGTGGGGGATCCCCTAAAAGCTCCTACGAGCAGTACTTC
CASSGGSPKSSYEQYF
>TRBV5-6|NA|TRBD2|TRBJ2-2
TGTGCCAGCAGCTTGGGACTAGCGGGCGCGAACACCGGGGAGCTGTTTTTT
CASSLGLAGANTGELFF
>TRBV30|NA|TRBD2|TRBJ2-3
TGTGCCTGGAGTGTACTCCAAGCGGGGGGGGCGACAGATACGCAGTATTTT
CAWSVLQAGGATDTQYF
>TRBV27|NA|NA|TRBJ2-7
TGTGCCAGCAGCCTGACATCCTCCTACGAGCAGTACTTC
CASSLTSSYEQYF
>TRBV29-1|NA|TRBD1|TRBJ1-2
TGCAGCGTTGAGACAGGGTGGTATGGCTACACCTTC
CSVETGWYGYTF
>TRBV29-1|NA|NA|TRBJ2-3
TGCAGCGTTTTATTCTCGGATACGCAGTATTTT
CSVLFSDTQYF
>TRBV27|NA|NA|TRBJ2-7
TGTGCCAGCAGGACGGGGCTGCCAGGCGACGAGCAGTACTTC
CASRTGLPGDEQYF
>TRBV10-3|few|NA|TRBJ2-3
TGTGCCAGCAGTTCCTGGGACAGTGGGACTAGCACAGATACGCAGTATTTT
CASSSWDSGTSTDTQYF
>TRBV30|NA|NA|TRBJ2-7
TGTGCCTGGAGTGTACTTAGTCGCGGCGAGCAGTACTTC
CAWSVLSRGEQYF
>TRBV29-1|NA|NA|TRBJ2-7
TGCAGCGTTGTGCGGCGGACGAGAGGGCGCATATACTACGAGCAGTACTTC
CSVVRRTRGRIYYEQYF
>TRBV30|NA|NA|TRBJ2-7
TGTGCCTGGATGGGCGGAGAGACCTACGAGCAGTACTTC
CAWMGGETYEQYF
>TRBV5-4|NA|TRBD1|TRBJ1-2
TGTGCCAGCAGCCGGACAGGGGGTATCTATGGCTACACCTTC
CASSRTGGIYGYTF
>TRBV1|NA|NA|TRBJ2-7
TGCACCAGCAGCCAAGGAGGGAGGGCCTACGAGCAGTACTTC
CTSSQGGRAYEQYF
>TRBV30|NA|TRBD1|TRBJ2-2
TGTGCCTGGAGGGGGACAGGACTCACCGGGGAGCTGTTTTTT
CAWRGTGLTGELFF
>TRBV4-1|NA|NA|TRBJ1-5
TGCGCCAGCAGCCCACCAGGGGAGGACAATCAGCCCCAGCATTTT
CASSPPGEDNQPQHF
>TRBV29-1|NA|TRBD2|TRBJ2-3
TGCAGCGTTGAAGATGAGGGGACTAGCGTTAGCACAGATACGCAGTATTTT
CSVEDEGTSVSTDTQYF
>TRBV5-6|NA|NA|TRBJ2-7
TGTGCCAGCAGCTTGGGGGGCTTCTACGAGCAGTACTTC
CASSLGGFYEQYF
>TRBV27|NA|TRBD2|TRBJ2-7
TGTGCCAGCAGAACCGGGACTAGCGGGAGCGAGCAGTACTTC
CASRTGTSGSEQYF
>TRBV9|NA|TRBD1|TRBJ1-1
TGTGCCAGCAGCGTAGAGGGGGCGACGGCTTTCTTT
CASSVEGATAFF
>TRBV29-1|NA|TRBD2|TRBJ2-1
TGCAGCGTTGTCCCAGGGACTAGCGGGAATGAGCAGTTCTTC
CSVVPGTSGNEQFF
>TRBV29-1|NA|TRBD1|TRBJ2-1
TGCAGCGTTGAACCGTACACAGGGGGCCCTGAGCAGTTCTTC
CSVEPYTGGPEQFF
>TRBV27|NA|NA|TRBJ2-7
TGTGCCAGCAGTTTAGGGGAGACCTACGAGCAGTACTTC
CASSLGETYEQYF
>TRBV2|NA|NA|TRBJ2-1
TGTGCCAGCAGTGAGCAAGGCGGCGACAATGAGCAGTTCTTC
CASSEQGGDNEQFF
>TRBV7-9|NA|TRBD1|TRBJ1-4
TGTGCCAGCAGAGCAAGGGACAGGGACGCGGAAAAACTGTTTTTT
CASRARDRDAEKLFF
>TRBV11-2|few|NA|TRBJ2-3
TGTGCCAGCAGCCCCGATGCCCGGGACGGGGGTCGCGATACGCAGTATTTT
CASSPDARDGGRDTQYF